Described below is a single TCR beta chain sequence and its context. What it binds is unknown. Once sorted, every population was more than 95% pure. The sample originates from a study of beta chain features in type 1 diabetes. Study results and limitations: cDNA-based sequencing might over-represent cells highly expressing TCR. Type 1 diabetes patients had fewer VDJ junction insertions and more deletions. Across all four CD4+ subsets, people with type 1 diabetes showed modestly shorter TCRB CDR3s.

Expressed TCRB transcripts were sequenced, since all the RNA that had been isolated was reverse transcribed. The average output of naive, central memory and regulatory T cell samples was approximately 3.6 million reads. Data came from immunoSEQ multiplex PCR; TCRdb stores just in-frame clones and leaves some out. The sample has around 310,000 clones, about 13% seen once. Per the germline V gene, CDR1 is LGHNA and CDR2 is YNFKEQ. Trimming took off 3 bases at V and 2 bases at J, with 15 bases between the two ends. The CDR3 has 16 residues. The sample consisted of naive CD4+ T cells from blood. The sequence came from a woman under 30 with type 1 diabetes. V is TRBV4-2 and J is TRBJ2-3, with a tentative D call TRBD2 (6 bases). The CDR3 bases are TGTGCCAGCAGCCAGGGCCGGGACTCCCTCACAGATACGCAGTATTTT. Protein sequence: CASSQGRDSLTDTQYF.